The 24 T cell receptor beta chains listed next were all sequenced from one sample in a study of T-cell reconstitution after alpha-beta-depleted transplantation in children. Unique molecular identifiers were incorporated during preparation of the TCRbeta library. TCRdb recomputed calls from the PCR reads with MiXCR, one row per CDR3 protein. The sample holds 100,000 or so distinct CDR3 sequences, approximately 5.4% seen once. The specimen comprised PBMCs, mostly from graft donor cells, sampled 60 days after TCRalphabeta/CD19-depleted stem cell transplant. The receptors derive from a female patient aged 2-9 years who had a stem cell transplant for Fanconi anemia, so the T cells may come from the graft donor.

This clonotype was counted many times. This sequence joins TRBV5-1 and TRBJ1-1; D remains unclear. Germline V CDR1 and CDR2: SGHRS, YFSETQ. The CDR3 is made up of 16 amino acids. V lost 0 bases and J 5 bases, leaving 17 bases between the germline ends. For the CDR3, the DNA is TGCGCCAGCAGCTTGGGACGTGCGAATTTGGGGACTGAAGCTTTCTTT. It encodes CASSLGRANLGTEAFF.

This clonotype was seen at least ten times. The genes are TRBV28 and TRBJ2-3; the match to TRBD2 covers 9 bases. The CDR3 covers 15 residues. The V gene's germline CDR1 is MDHEN and CDR2 SYDVKM. V shed 5 bases, J shed 4 bases, and the junction held 7 bases outside the gene matches. The CDR3 is CASSTRGRAADTQYF. DNA of the CDR3: TGTGCCAGCAGTACCCGCGGGAGGGCCGCAGATACGCAGTATTTT.

This clonotype has more than one count but fewer than ten. The chain combines TRBV7-3 with TRBJ1-1; perhaps TRBD1 as D (6 bases). Trimming shortened V by 0 bases and J by 3 bases, and 14 bases separated the two germline ends. The length of the CDR3 is 16 residues. Per germline, CDR1 SGHTA and CDR2 FQGTGA. This chain's CDR3 is CASSLTGAGEDTEAFF. CDR3 in DNA: TGTGCCAGCAGCTTAACTGGAGCAGGGGAGGACACTGAAGCTTTCTTT.

This clonotype has at least ten counts. The chain carries TRBV10-3 and TRBJ2-7; TRBD2 aligns across 8 bases. Germline V CDR1 and CDR2: ENHRY, SYGVKD. The junction had 4 bases not matched to a gene; V was cut back by 4 bases and J by 2 bases. The CDR3 extends over 14 amino acids. The CDR3 nucleotides are TGTGCCATCAGTGCGGTAGCGGGAACCTACGAGCAGTACTTC. Translation: CAISAVAGTYEQYF.

At least ten counts were recorded for this clonotype. J is TRBJ2-5 and V is TRBV7-2; tentatively, D is TRBD2 (5 bases). The CDR3 spans 15 residues. Per the germline V gene, CDR1 is SGHTA and CDR2 is FQGNSA. V was shortened by 7 bases and J by 5 bases, with 20 bases between the two germline ends. Here the CDR3 reads CASTSTPDLGETQYF. The CDR3 DNA reads TGTGCCAGCACCTCGACCCCGGACTTGGGGGAGACCCAGTACTTC.

The table lists this clonotype with many counts. The gene calls are TRBV12-3 or TRBV12-4 and TRBJ1-5, with D tentatively TRBD1 (5 bases). V was pared by 4 bases and J by 9 bases, with 16 bases between. CDR3 length equals 14 residues. The CDR3 loop is CASSYDSVSRPQHF. Written as DNA, the CDR3 is TGTGCCAGCAGTTACGACAGCGTGTCAAGGCCCCAGCATTTT.

This clonotype occurred a few times. The chain couples TRBV5-1 to TRBJ2-7; D ambiguous. This CDR3 contains 14 residues. The germline CDR1 and CDR2 sequences are SGHRS and YFSETQ. The V end was cut by 0 bases, the J end by 3 bases, with 10 bases between. The CDR3 loop reads CASSLGDRFYEQYF. The CDR3 nucleotides read TGCGCCAGCAGCTTGGGGGATAGGTTCTACGAGCAGTACTTC.

In its sample, this clonotype was seen many times. This chain uses TRBV2 with TRBJ1-6; D is undetermined. Germline values: CDR1 SNHLY, CDR2 FYNNEI. V was cut by 2 bases and J by 0 bases, with 14 bases left in between. The CDR3 runs to 18 residues. The chain's CDR3 is CASSETTVIDSYNSPLHF. The CDR3 nucleotides are TGTGCCAGCAGTGAAACAACTGTGATAGACTCCTATAATTCACCCCTCCACTTT.

This rearrangement joins TRBV7-8 to TRBJ1-2; 9 bases align to TRBD1. This CDR3 is 14 amino acids long. Trimming took 6 bases from V and 8 from J; bases not matched to a gene: 10. From germline, CDR1 is SGHVS and CDR2 FQNEAQ. DNA for the CDR3: TGTGCCAGCAGAATAAGGGGGACAGGGAACGGCTACACCTTC. Protein sequence: CASRIRGTGNGYTF.

In this sample, this clonotype turned up many times. The chain recombines TRBV28 with TRBJ1-5; 7 bases line up with TRBD1. This CDR3 is 14 amino acids long. Trimming at V came to 6 bases and at J to 1 base, leaving 3 bases not matched to a gene. Germline lookup yields CDR1 MDHEN and CDR2 SYDVKM. CDR3 nucleotides: TGTGCCAGCAGACTGACAGGGAGCAATCAGCCCCAGCATTTT. This codes for CASRLTGSNQPQHF.

This clonotype came up a few times. The gene calls are TRBV21-1 and TRBJ1-1; TRBD1 is the table's D call and was not checked against the DNA. TRBV21-1 is classified as a pseudogene. The CDR3 covers 15 residues. The DNA for the CDR3 is TGTGCCAGCAGCCCCCAAACAGGGGGAGGCACTGAAGCTTTCTTT. Protein: CASSPQTGGGTEAFF.

This clonotype was seen repeatedly, ten times or more. The J gene is TRBJ2-7, the V gene TRBV4-1, with 8 bases fitting TRBD2. Germline CDR1 and CDR2: MGHRA and YSYEKL. Germline trimming cut 3 bases from V and 1 base from J; bases unmatched to any gene: 11. The CDR3 is made up of 17 amino acids. The chain's CDR3 is CASSQNSLAGLSYEQYF. The CDR3 DNA is TGCGCCAGCAGCCAGAATTCCCTAGCGGGTCTTTCCTACGAGCAGTACTTC.

This clonotype appeared a few times. V and J are TRBV20-1 and TRBJ1-6; unclear D gene. The length of the CDR3 is 14 residues. Germline CDR1 is DFQATT and CDR2 is SNEGSKA (reference sequence). V lost 1 base to trimming and J lost 14 bases, with 18 bases between them. Here the CDR3 reads CSARARTGPVALHF. CDR3 sequence (DNA): TGCAGTGCTAGAGCGCGGACCGGTCCGGTTGCCCTCCACTTT.

The rearrangement links TRBV7-3 to TRBJ2-4; D is uncertain. Germline CDR1 SGHTA, CDR2 FQGTGA. The CDR3 runs 17 residues. Trimming removed 5 bases at V and 1 base at J, with 18 bases between. The CDR3 DNA is TGTGCCAGCAGCCCTCCGGGTAGCTACGTGGCCAAAAACATTCAGTACTTC. Amino acid sequence: CASSPPGSYVAKNIQYF.

This clonotype was detected many times. The rearrangement links TRBV3-1 to TRBJ2-3; TRBD1 might be the D (6 bases). The CDR3 totals 14 residues. Germline CDR1 LGHDT, CDR2 YNNKEL (reference sequence). V dropped 0 bases and J dropped 6 bases, with 10 bases sitting between them. CDR3 in DNA: TGTGCCAGCAGCCAAGATGACAGGACGGATACGCAGTATTTT. This translates into CASSQDDRTDTQYF.

This clonotype was recorded a few times. The rearrangement joins TRBV15 to TRBJ2-7, with D uncertain. In germline, CDR1 is LNHNV, CDR2 YYDKDF (reference sequence). CDR3 length: 16 amino acids. The V end was cut by 1 base, the J end by 5 bases, with 18 bases between. CDR3 sequence (DNA): TGTGCCACCAGCAGAGGGTTCGCTTCATTGGGAAACGAGCAGTACTTC. It yields the protein CATSRGFASLGNEQYF.

This clonotype was seen repeatedly, ten times or more. The chain has TRBV28 and TRBJ2-2; D gene uncertain. The germline CDR1 and CDR2 sequences are MDHEN and SYDVKM. Trimming left V 5 bases short and J 5 bases short, with 12 bases between. The CDR3 totals 14 residues. CDR3 in amino acids: CASSELTKTGELFF. The CDR3 coding sequence is TGTGCCAGCAGTGAGTTGACAAAAACCGGGGAGCTGTTTTTT.

V and J are TRBV7-3 and TRBJ2-1; 7 positions agree with TRBD1. Germline V gene lookup returns CDR1 SGHTA and CDR2 FQGTGA. The junction had 4 bases not matched to a gene; V was cut back by 4 bases and J by 4 bases. The CDR3 runs to 14 residues. The CDR3 spells CASSSPGQYNEQFF. DNA of the CDR3: TGTGCCAGCAGCTCCCCGGGACAGTACAATGAGCAGTTCTTC.

This clonotype was counted many times. V and J are TRBV5-1 and TRBJ2-5; D call uncertain. The V gene's germline CDR1 is SGHRS and CDR2 YFSETQ. V gave up 0 bases and J gave up 1 base, with 7 bases separating them. The CDR3 is 14 residues long. The CDR3 spells CASSLGQIQETQYF. Here the CDR3 DNA reads TGCGCCAGCAGCTTGGGGCAGATCCAAGAGACCCAGTACTTC.

There are many counts of this clonotype. The rearrangement links TRBV7-2 to TRBJ1-1; D is undetermined. CDR1 and CDR2 (germline): SGHTA, FQGNSA. V was cut by 6 bases and J by 1 base, with 12 bases left in between. This CDR3 region has 14 residues. The CDR3 spells CASRSPYPNTEAFF. CDR3 DNA: TGTGCCAGCAGGTCACCTTATCCGAACACTGAAGCTTTCTTT.

This clonotype has ten or more counts. This sequence joins TRBV7-2 and TRBJ2-3; D may be TRBD2 (5 bases). Between the trimmed V and J ends, which lost 6 bases and 5 bases, there was a span of 9 bases. This CDR3 spans 12 amino acids. Germline assignment: CDR1 SGHTA and CDR2 FQGNSA. The CDR3 is CASSPRVDTQYF. The CDR3 DNA reads as TGTGCCAGCAGTCCGAGGGTAGATACGCAGTATTTT.

This clonotype has a count of ten or more. V and J are TRBV4-1 and TRBJ2-7, with unresolved D. The germline CDR1 and CDR2 sequences are MGHRA and YSYEKL. With 0 bases removed from V and 4 bases from J, the gap between germline ends came to 16 bases. The CDR3 runs to 16 residues. In nucleotides, the CDR3 is TGCGCCAGCAGCCAAGACTCTGGGAATATGGTGTACGAGCAGTACTTC. Encoded protein: CASSQDSGNMVYEQYF.

The chain is built from TRBV20-1 and TRBJ2-3; maybe TRBD2 (7 bases). CDR3 length equals 15 residues. In germline, CDR1 is DFQATT, CDR2 SNEGSKA (reference sequence). V lost 3 bases, J lost 2 bases, and 15 bases lay in between. For the CDR3, the DNA is TGCAGTGCTAGTTTCACGGGGGGCCACACAGATACGCAGTATTTT. Translating it yields CSASFTGGHTDTQYF.

At least ten counts were recorded for this clonotype. The chain uses TRBV20-1 and TRBJ2-7; possibly TRBD2 for D (7 bases). The CDR3 has 14 residues. V was pared by 5 bases and J by 4 bases, with 18 bases between. Germline-derived CDR1 and CDR2 are DFQATT and SNEGSKA (reference sequence). The CDR3 coding sequence is TGCAGTGCTCCAGGGAGAGGGGGGGATTACGAGCAGTACTTC. Translated: CSAPGRGGDYEQYF.